This TCR beta chain was retrieved from a study of shared clonotypes between healthy human individuals. Germline CDR1 SEHNR, CDR2 FQNEAQ (reference sequence). The CDR3 spans 15 residues. Trimming took 5 bases from V and 7 from J, leaving 17 bases between them. Repertoires were generated with immunoSEQ multiplex PCR, while TCRdb's copy carries only in-frame clones and drops some. The sample has approximately 980,000 clones; 70% to 85% are singletons. Study results and caveats: Across subsets, estimated richness was generally greater for naive than for memory populations.

For this clone: Its antigen is unknown.

The source is a man in his late teens or twenties in good health. Sequencing was carried out using memory CD4+ T cells sorted from blood. The subset here: CD45RA-negative fraction. The chain couples TRBV7-9 to TRBJ2-2, with D maybe TRBD2 (6 bases). The CDR3 sequence is CASSRTRGGHGELFF. As DNA, the CDR3 is TGTGCCAGCAGCCGCACAAGGGGAGGTCACGGGGAGCTGTTTTTT.